This TCR beta chain emerged from a study of cytomegalovirus exposure and HLA in healthy donors. Study-level results: Most CMV-associated TCR beta chains appeared HLA-restricted in a later analysis.

J lost 4 bases, V lost 5 bases, and 5 bases had no gene match. The CDR3 has 16 amino acids. In germline, CDR1 is PRHDT, CDR2 FYEKMQ (reference sequence). Notes on this clone: No antigen is known for it.

The PCR made use of 60 Vbeta and 13 Jbeta primers. Using immunoSEQ multiplex PCR, the repertoire was profiled, and TCRdb retains in-frame clones only, with some absent. The repertoire includes fewer than 200,000 clones, about 90% of them detected once, and about 0.21% sits in the top ten. Sequencing was carried out using PBMCs. The J gene is TRBJ2-7, the V gene TRBV13; 16 bases are a match to TRBD2. The sequence came from a girl under three years old in good health and CMV-seronegative. The CDR3 spells CASSAGLAGGRYEQYF. CDR3 in DNA: TGTGCCAGCAGCGCGGGACTAGCGGGAGGGCGATACGAGCAGTACTTC.